The 9 T cell receptor beta chains below all came from one sample that was sequenced in a study of cytomegalovirus exposure and HLA in healthy donors. 60 Vbeta and 13 Jbeta primers were used in PCR. The data were produced by immunoSEQ multiplex PCR, yet TCRdb's version contains in-frame clones alone and is incomplete. The repertoire holds 200,000 to 250,000 clones, with 75% to 90% as singletons. Sequencing was carried out using PBMCs. The source of these receptors is a woman in her forties in good health and CMV-seronegative.

This chain links TRBV15 with TRBJ1-4; D not certain. This CDR3 spans 13 amino acids. The V end was cut by 5 bases, the J end by 8 bases, with 12 bases between. Germline CDR1 LNHNV, CDR2 YYDKDF (reference sequence). DNA for the CDR3: TGTGCCACCAGCCGACATCTTTCCGAAAAACTGTTTTTT. It is translated as CATSRHLSEKLFF.

The rearrangement uses TRBV5-1 and TRBJ2-3, with D unclear. Between the trimmed V and J ends, which lost 2 bases and 4 bases, there was a span of 11 bases. The CDR3 has 14 residues. The germline gives CDR1 SGHRS, CDR2 YFSETQ. CDR3 in DNA: TGCGCCAGCAGCTTCAGTGGAGAAGCAGATACGCAGTATTTT. This translates into CASSFSGEADTQYF.

This chain links TRBV5-1 with TRBJ2-7; 9 bases map to TRBD2. CDR3 length: 15 residues. Unmatched junction bases numbered 5, after V lost 0 bases and J lost 4 bases. CDR1 is SGHRS, CDR2 YFSETQ, per germline. The CDR3 DNA is TGCGCCAGCAGCTTGGCAGCTAGCGGGGTATACGAGCAGTACTTC. Its protein product is CASSLAASGVYEQYF.

The genes are TRBV5-8 and TRBJ2-3, with a tentative D call TRBD2 (6 bases). The CDR3 runs 15 residues. Germline values: CDR1 SGHTS, CDR2 YDEGEE. Deletions cut 4 bases from V and 2 bases from J, with 14 bases between. The CDR3 DNA reads TGTGCCAGCAGCGGAGGGACTCCCTCCACAGATACGCAGTATTTT. It encodes CASSGGTPSTDTQYF.

The J gene is TRBJ1-5, the V gene TRBV30, with D perhaps matching TRBD1 (5 bases). Trimming pared 5 bases from V and 4 bases from J, leaving 12 bases between. The CDR3 runs to 13 residues. Germline V lookup: CDR1 GTSNPN, CDR2 SVGIG (reference sequence). Written as DNA, the CDR3 is TGTGCCTGGGGGGGGAGGGCGAATCAGCCCCAGCATTTT. Its protein product is CAWGGRANQPQHF. Together with reference TRBV30 and TRBJ1-5, the CDR3 gives the full variable domain: SQTIHQWPATLVQPVGSPLSLECTVEGTSNPNLYWYRQAAGRGLQLLFYSVGIGQISSEVPQNLSASRPQDRQFILSSKKLLLSDSGFYLCAWGGRANQPQHFGDGTRLSIL.

The rearrangement joins TRBV15 to TRBJ1-1; 9 bases align to TRBD1. CDR3 length equals 18 residues. Germline CDR1 LNHNV, CDR2 YYDKDF (reference sequence). The V gene end was trimmed by 4 bases and the J gene end by 4 bases; junction bases not matched to a gene: 16. Written as DNA, the CDR3 is TGTGCCACCAGCACAATGTTCTGGACAGGGGAGCTAAGCACTGAAGCTTTCTTT. This sequence encodes CATSTMFWTGELSTEAFF.

V and J are TRBV20-1 and TRBJ1-1; D may be TRBD1 (5 bases). CDR1 is DFQATT, CDR2 SNEGSKA, per germline (reference sequence). Trimming took off 0 bases at V and 11 bases at J, with 10 bases between the two ends. This CDR3 has 11 amino acids. The DNA for the CDR3 is TGCAGTGCTAGAGATGACAGCTATGCTTTCTTT. Protein: CSARDDSYAFF.

This sequence joins TRBV29-1 and TRBJ2-3, with D perhaps TRBD1 (5 bases). Germline V gene sequence: CDR1 SQVTM, CDR2 ANQGSEA. The CDR3 contains 13 residues. Trimming removed 4 bases from V and 6 bases from J, with 14 bases in between. This CDR3 reads CSVADTGRDTQYF. The CDR3 nucleotides read TGCAGCGTTGCGGACACCGGTCGCGATACGCAGTATTTT.

The chain carries TRBV9 and TRBJ2-5, with 7 bases identical to TRBD2. The V gene's germline CDR1 is SGDLS and CDR2 YYNGEE. This CDR3 has 15 residues. Germline trimming cut 4 bases from V and 2 bases from J; bases unmatched to any gene: 8. CDR3 nucleotides: TGTGCCAGCAGCCCCCCCGGGGGGTATCAAGAGACCCAGTACTTC. Translating it yields CASSPPGGYQETQYF.